This T cell receptor (beta chain) was recovered during a study of blood T cells in healthy people across ages. Combining a sample-barcoded 5' primer with a J-beta primer mix, a second PCR ran for roughly 7 to 12 cycles. Each cDNA molecule, via a template-switch adaptor with 12 random nucleotides, was tagged. Each CDR3 protein gets one entry after TCRdb re-called the 5' RACE reads with MiXCR. The table includes about 1.1 million distinct CDR3 sequences, around two fifths detected once. The germline CDR1 and CDR2 sequences are WSHSY and SAAADI. The V end lost 0 bases, the J end lost 0 bases, and 9 bases lay between the germline ends. This CDR3 is 16 amino acids long. General study points: Diversity figures based on one million T cells were deemed too low. Because sorting was not performed, PBMCs prevented conclusive naive versus antigen-experienced comparison.

Isolation of PBMCs gave at least 7 million cells per sample. This clonotype was seen only a few times. What it binds is not known. The receptor was derived from a man aged 18 to 35 in good health. Sequenced: blood. The rearrangement joins TRBV10-2 to TRBJ2-4; D remains unclear. CDR3 residues: CASSESLGLAKNIQYF. In DNA, the CDR3 is TGCGCCAGCAGTGAGTCGCTGGGTCTAGCCAAAAACATTCAGTACTTC.